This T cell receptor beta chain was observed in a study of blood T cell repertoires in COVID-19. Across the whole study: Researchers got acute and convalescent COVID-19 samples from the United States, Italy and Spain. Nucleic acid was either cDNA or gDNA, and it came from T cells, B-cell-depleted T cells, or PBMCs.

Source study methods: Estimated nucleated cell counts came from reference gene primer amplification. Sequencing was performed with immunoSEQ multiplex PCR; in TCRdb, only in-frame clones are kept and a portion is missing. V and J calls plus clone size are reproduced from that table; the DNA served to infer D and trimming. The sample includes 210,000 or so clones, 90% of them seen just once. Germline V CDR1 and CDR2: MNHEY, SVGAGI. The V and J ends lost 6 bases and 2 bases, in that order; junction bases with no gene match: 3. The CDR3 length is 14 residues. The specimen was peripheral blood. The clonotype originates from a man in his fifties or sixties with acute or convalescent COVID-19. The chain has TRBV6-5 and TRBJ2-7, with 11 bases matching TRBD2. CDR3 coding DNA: TGTGCCAGCAGCCATAGCGGGAGGGCCTACGAGCAGTACTTC. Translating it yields CASSHSGRAYEQYF.